This T cell receptor (beta chain) was recovered during a study of OX40 agonist ivuxolimab in advanced cancers. General notes on the study: Ivuxolimab was a fully human IgG2 agonistic monoclonal antibody targeting the costimulatory receptor OX40 (CD134). Partial responses were achieved by three dose-escalation patients, of whom one had hepatocellular carcinoma and two had cutaneous melanoma. In the dose-escalation cohort, more than 75% of patients were male, and the mean age was approximately 60 years, with a range of about 23 to 85. The purpose of peripheral TCRbeta sequencing was to test whether ivuxolimab changed TCR sequence diversity and led to clonal T-cell expansion. Prior anti-PD-1, anti-PD-L1 or anti-CTLA-4 therapy was permitted, and checkpoint inhibitors had been received by more than 35% of dose-escalation patients. Among the 52 dose-escalation patients, about 19 had hepatocellular carcinoma, about 15 melanoma, 9 renal cell carcinoma and 9 head and neck cancer. Intravenous ivuxolimab was administered to patients every 2 weeks at six dose levels: 0.01, 0.1, 0.3, 1.5, 3 and 10 mg/kg. The paper covers the monotherapy dose-escalation part of the phase I ivuxolimab trial, which included N ≈ 50 patients. The paper's findings and limits, for the study overall: The antigen specificity of the clonally expanded peripheral T cells was not determined. At doses of 0.1 to 3.0 mg/kg, clonal expansion of both CD4+ and CD8+ blood T cells was observed from baseline to week 6. Low levels of normalized T-cell clonal expansion were also seen in some patients who did not respond. In the 0.1-3.0 mg/kg groups, partial responders were among the patients with the lowest normalized peripheral clonal expansion, particularly in CD8+ T cells. On average, CD8+ T cells showed more expanded clones than CD4+ T cells after ivuxolimab.

Its CDR3 holds 17 amino acids, cysteine through phenylalanine. Just CDR3 DNA is preserved here, 51 bases in frame from base 1. The trial excluded patients who had a history of autoimmune disease or who were on systemic immunosuppression. In every dose cohort, peripheral blood was drawn for TCR sequencing at baseline, cycle 4 day 1, and cycle 7 day 1. The samples were taken from a phase I, first-in-human, multicenter, open-label dose-escalation trial of ivuxolimab. Adults with locally advanced or metastatic melanoma, renal cell carcinoma, hepatocellular carcinoma or head and neck squamous cell carcinoma were enrolled in the trial. Before TCR sequencing, CD4+ and CD8+ T cells were separately sorted from peripheral blood. For sequencing of the TCRbeta CDR3 region, genomic DNA was extracted from the sorted cells. The immunoSEQ Assay was used to sequence the TCRbeta CDR3 regions. In its TCRdb copy, this immuneACCESS table keeps in-frame sequences only and misses some clones. Where compared with another copy, unresolved V genes explain less than half of these, and the others have no known cause. This sample gives over 80,000 clones in total; under 90% of them show up just once. The top ten hold roughly 5.4% of the sample.

Remarks on this clone: Its cognate antigen has yet to be identified. No qualities accompany the bases; no much larger clone lies one base away.

The input for sequencing was CD4+ or CD8+ T cells sorted from blood, taken in a trial of the OX40 agonist ivuxolimab. The sequence links TRBV21-1 to TRBJ1-2; the table's D gene call, TRBD1, was not cross checked with the DNA. TRBV21-1 is a pseudogene locus. The source is an adult with an advanced solid tumor such as melanoma, head and neck, liver or kidney cancer. The nucleotide sequence reads TGTGCCAGCAGCGGACGAGGACGGGACAGCCTATACTATGGCTACACCTTC. It is translated as CASSGRGRDSLYYGYTF.